This T cell receptor (beta chain) was captured in a study of blood T cell repertoires in COVID-19. This clone was seen only once. The same CDR3 can be traced to other DNA sequences in this sample. Data came from immunoSEQ multiplex PCR; TCRdb stores just in-frame clones and leaves some out. The sample includes nearly 200,000 clones, about 85% of them seen just once. Trimming removed 0 bases from V and 5 bases from J, with 8 bases in between. The CDR3 has 13 amino acids. CDR1 and CDR2 from the germline V gene are SGDLS and YYNGEE. What was sequenced was peripheral blood. This sequence joins TRBV9 and TRBJ2-5, with D possibly TRBD2 on 5 matching bases. The receptor was derived from a man aged 55 to 69 with COVID-19, enrolled during active disease. This chain's CDR3 is CASSVGGSETQYF. CDR3 DNA: TGTGCCAGCAGCGTAGGAGGGAGCGAGACCCAGTACTTC.